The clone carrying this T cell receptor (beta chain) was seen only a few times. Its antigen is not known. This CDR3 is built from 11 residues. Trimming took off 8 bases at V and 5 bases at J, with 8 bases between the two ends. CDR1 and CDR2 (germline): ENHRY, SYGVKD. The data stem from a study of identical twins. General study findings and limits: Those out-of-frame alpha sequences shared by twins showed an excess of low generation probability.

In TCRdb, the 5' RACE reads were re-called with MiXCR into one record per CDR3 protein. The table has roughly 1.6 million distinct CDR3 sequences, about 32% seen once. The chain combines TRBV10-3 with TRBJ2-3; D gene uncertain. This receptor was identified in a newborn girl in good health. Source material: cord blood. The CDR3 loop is CAIAVGDTQYF. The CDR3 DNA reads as TGTGCCATCGCCGTAGGAGATACGCAGTATTTT.